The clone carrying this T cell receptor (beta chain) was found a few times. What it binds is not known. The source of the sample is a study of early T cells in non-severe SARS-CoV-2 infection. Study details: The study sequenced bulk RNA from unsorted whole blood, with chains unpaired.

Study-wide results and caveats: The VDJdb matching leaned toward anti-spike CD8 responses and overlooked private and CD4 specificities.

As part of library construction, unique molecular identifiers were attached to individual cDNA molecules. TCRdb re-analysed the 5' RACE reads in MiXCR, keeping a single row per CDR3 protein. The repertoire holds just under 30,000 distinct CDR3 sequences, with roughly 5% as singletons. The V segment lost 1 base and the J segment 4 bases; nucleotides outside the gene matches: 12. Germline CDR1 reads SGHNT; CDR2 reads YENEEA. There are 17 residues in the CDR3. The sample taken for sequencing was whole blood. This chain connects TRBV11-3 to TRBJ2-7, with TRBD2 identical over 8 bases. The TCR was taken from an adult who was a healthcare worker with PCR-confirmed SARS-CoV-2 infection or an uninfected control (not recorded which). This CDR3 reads CASSLGLSGTGEYEQYF. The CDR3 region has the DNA TGTGCCAGCAGCTTAGGCCTTAGCGGGACGGGGGAATACGAGCAGTACTTC.